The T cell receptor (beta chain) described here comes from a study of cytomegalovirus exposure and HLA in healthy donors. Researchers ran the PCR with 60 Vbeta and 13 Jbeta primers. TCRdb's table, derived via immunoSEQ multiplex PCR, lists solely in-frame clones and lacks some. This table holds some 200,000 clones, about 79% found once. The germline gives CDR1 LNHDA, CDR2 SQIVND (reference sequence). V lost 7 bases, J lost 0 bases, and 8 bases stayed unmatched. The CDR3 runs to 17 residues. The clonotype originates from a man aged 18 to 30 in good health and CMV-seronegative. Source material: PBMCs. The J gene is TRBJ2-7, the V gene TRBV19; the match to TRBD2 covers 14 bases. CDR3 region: CASTATSGGVSSYEQYF. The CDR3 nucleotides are TGTGCCAGTACCGCGACTAGCGGGGGGGTGAGCTCCTACGAGCAGTACTTC. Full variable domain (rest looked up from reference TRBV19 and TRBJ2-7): DGGITQSPKYLFRKEGQNVTLSCEQNLNHDAMYWYRQDPGQGLRLIYYSQIVNDFQKGDIAEGYSVSREKKESFPLTVTSAQKNPTAFYLCASTATSGGVSSYEQYFGPGTRLTVT.